This T cell receptor beta chain is drawn from a study of CD8+CD57+ T cells in acquired aplastic anemia. Overall study: When averaged, DNA from sorted CD4+ and CD8+ cells came to approximately 3 ug.

CDR3 length: 15 amino acids. Trimming cost V 2 bases and J 4 bases; bases outside gene matches: 5. Germline values: CDR1 ENHRY, CDR2 SYGVKD. Genomic DNA constituted the template upon which TCR beta VDJ and CDR3 profiling was performed. In TCRdb, the reads were re-called with MiXCR into one record per CDR3 protein. Among hundreds of thousands of distinct CDR3 sequences, about a third were seen once, and the ten largest hold nearly 0.85%. Selection for sequencing was limited to patients who had shown CD8+CD57+ cell expansion by flow cytometry. The sequenced sample was sorted CD4+, CD8+, or CD8+CD57+ T cells (not recorded which) from PBMCs. The chain recombines TRBV10-3 with TRBJ1-5; 7 bases map to TRBD1. This receptor was identified in a human donor with aplastic anemia. CDR3 sequence: CAISEGQVGNQPQHF. The CDR3 DNA reads TGTGCCATCAGTGAGGGACAGGTGGGAAATCAGCCCCAGCATTTT.